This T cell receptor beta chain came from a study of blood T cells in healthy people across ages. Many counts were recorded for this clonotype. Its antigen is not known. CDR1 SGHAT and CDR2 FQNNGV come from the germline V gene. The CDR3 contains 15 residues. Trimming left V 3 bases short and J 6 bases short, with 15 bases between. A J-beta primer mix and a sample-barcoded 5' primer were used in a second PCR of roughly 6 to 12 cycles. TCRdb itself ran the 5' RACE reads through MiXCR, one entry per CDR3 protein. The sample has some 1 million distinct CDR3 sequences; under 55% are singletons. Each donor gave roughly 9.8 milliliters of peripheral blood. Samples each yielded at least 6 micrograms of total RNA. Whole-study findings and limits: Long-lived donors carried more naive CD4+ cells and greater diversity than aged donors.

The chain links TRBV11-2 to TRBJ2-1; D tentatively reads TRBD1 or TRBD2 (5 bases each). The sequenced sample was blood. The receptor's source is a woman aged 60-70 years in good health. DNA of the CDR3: TGTGCCAGCAGCTTTGGGACCCCTAGGCGCAATGAGCAGTTCTTC. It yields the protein CASSFGTPRRNEQFF. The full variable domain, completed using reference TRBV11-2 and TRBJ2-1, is EAGVAQSPRYKIIEKRQSVAFWCNPISGHATLYWYQQILGQGPKLLIQFQNNGVVDDSQLPKDRFSAERLKGVDSTLKIQPAKLEDSAVYLCASSFGTPRRNEQFFGPGTRLTVL.